Given below is one T cell receptor (beta chain) in context. As yet, its antigen is unknown. Since a much larger clone is just one base distant, this may be a read error. This entry comes from a study of CD8 T cells in ankylosing spondylitis. Broader study findings: Reportedly, disease-linked clones are significantly enriched in ankylosing spondylitis patients' matched synovial fluid. Some motif variants had been reported before (in reactive arthritis synovial fluid and blood). A CD8+ phenotype characterized the disease-linked clones, which were relatively rare in peripheral blood.

The CDR3 is made up of 14 amino acids. Looked up from germline, CDR1 is SEHNR and CDR2 is FQNEAQ (reference sequence). V was trimmed by 5 bases and J by 0 bases, leaving 11 bases between them. The TCR beta libraries were generated through quantitative 5'-RACE incorporating molecular barcodes. TCRdb recomputed calls from the 5' RACE reads with MiXCR, one row per CDR3 protein. The table has 350,000 or so distinct CDR3 sequences, about 15% seen once. Sequencing was carried out using blood, either unsorted or a sorted T cell fraction (not recorded which). The sequence was collected from a male donor with ankylosing spondylitis or in good health (not recorded which). The rearrangement links TRBV7-9 to TRBJ2-7, with D uncertain. The CDR3 sequence is CASSTDGYSYEQYF. The CDR3 bases are TGTGCCAGCAGCACCGACGGCTACTCCTACGAGCAGTACTTC.